These T cell receptor beta chains were read from a single sample in a study of blood T cell repertoires in COVID-19. The protocol was immunoSEQ multiplex PCR, while the TCRdb copy is restricted to in-frame clones and leaves out a portion. The table includes under 550,000 clones, 70% to 90% detected once. Sample: peripheral blood. The receptors were gathered from a man aged 18 to 29 with COVID-19, enrolled during active disease. Both conserved end residues are part of each CDR3. Fields, in order: clone size, D gene, V gene, J gene, CDR3 protein, CDR3 DNA. A D gene is named only where the DNA matches it firmly. Clone size is shown for a subset of rows, as once, few, many or a class of expanded clone.

clone_size: NA; d_call: NA; v_call: TRBV6-1; j_call: TRBJ2-3; cdr3_aa: CASSAFPEGYMSDTQYF; cdr3_nt: TGTGCCAGCAGTGCCTTTCCGGAGGGATATATGTCAGATACGCAGTATTTT
clone_size: NA; d_call: TRBD1; v_call: TRBV5-1; j_call: TRBJ1-2; cdr3_aa: CASSLGGTGDGYTF; cdr3_nt: TGCGCCAGCAGCTTGGGAGGGACAGGGGATGGCTACACCTTC
clone_size: once; d_call: NA; v_call: TRBV18; j_call: TRBJ1-3; cdr3_aa: CASTTSSGNTIYF; cdr3_nt: TGTGCCAGCACAACCAGCTCTGGAAACACCATATATTTT
clone_size: NA; d_call: TRBD2; v_call: TRBV2; j_call: TRBJ2-1; cdr3_aa: CASSGYQREGGEQFF; cdr3_nt: TGTGCCAGCAGTGGATACCAGCGGGAGGGAGGTGAGCAGTTCTTC
clone_size: NA; d_call: NA; v_call: TRBV18; j_call: TRBJ2-1; cdr3_aa: CASSPPSLYNEQFF; cdr3_nt: TGTGCCAGCTCACCCCCGTCCCTTTACAATGAGCAGTTCTTC
clone_size: NA; d_call: TRBD1; v_call: TRBV2; j_call: TRBJ2-1; cdr3_aa: CASSAPGQGTDEQFF; cdr3_nt: TGTGCCAGCTCGGCGCCGGGACAGGGGACCGATGAGCAGTTCTTC
clone_size: NA; d_call: TRBD1; v_call: TRBV5-6; j_call: TRBJ1-2; cdr3_aa: CASSPGQGYGYTF; cdr3_nt: TGTGCCAGCAGCCCGGGACAGGGCTATGGCTACACCTTC
clone_size: once; d_call: NA; v_call: TRBV7-8; j_call: TRBJ2-1; cdr3_aa: CASSPPDRNEQFF; cdr3_nt: TGTGCCAGCAGCCCACCGGACAGAAATGAGCAGTTCTTC
clone_size: NA; d_call: NA; v_call: TRBV14; j_call: TRBJ2-3; cdr3_aa: CASSQPQLAYTDTQYF; cdr3_nt: TGTGCCAGCAGCCAACCCCAGCTAGCCTACACAGATACGCAGTATTTT
clone_size: NA; d_call: NA; v_call: TRBV5-4; j_call: TRBJ1-2; cdr3_aa: CASSLNRAGYTF; cdr3_nt: TGTGCCAGCAGCTTGAACAGGGCTGGCTACACCTTC